This TCR beta chain derives from a study of T cell responses to AZD1222 COVID-19 vaccine. General study points: Researchers took repertoire samples only after the peak T cell response had come.

As to this clone: The antigen is undetermined.

TCRdb's table, derived via immunoSEQ multiplex PCR, lists solely in-frame clones and lacks some. The table records 130,000 to 150,000 clones, 70% to 90% of them present only once. Sample: peripheral blood, taken 28 days after the second AZD1222 dose. The sequence was collected from an adult who received the AZD1222 COVID-19 vaccine.

The CDR3 loop is CASSIRQGSIGAEAFF. CDR3 nucleotides: TGTGCCAGCAGCATAAGACAGGGAAGTATCGGCGCTGAAGCTTTCTTT. The rearrangement joins TRBV7-2 to TRBJ1-1; 7 nucleotides align to TRBD1. Germline V gene data show CDR1 as SGHTA and CDR2 as FQGNSA. The CDR3 runs to 16 residues. V trimming: 5 bases; J trimming: 6 bases; junction bases outside the gene matches: 15.